This T cell receptor (beta chain) derives from a study of response to subunit inactivated influenza vaccine. General study findings and limits: Authors suggested each seasonal influenza vaccination recruits few new T cells.

Worth noting for this clonotype: The antigen remains undetermined.

TCRdb re-derived calls from the RT-PCR reads in MiXCR, one entry per CDR3 protein. The profile shows almost 600,000 distinct CDR3 sequences, approximately 15% of them singletons. The V and J ends lost 5 bases and 0 bases respectively, with 11 bases between them. This CDR3 contains 15 residues. Germline CDR1 and CDR2: LGHDT and YNNKEL (reference sequence). Material: PBMCs from blood, obtained 11 to 12 days after vaccination. The genes are TRBV3-1 and TRBJ2-1; TRBD2 might be the D (6 bases). This TCR was recovered from a man aged 50-60 years who received an inactivated influenza vaccine. The CDR3 DNA reads TGTGCCAGCAGCAGGCGGGGAAGCTCCTACAATGAGCAGTTCTTC. Its translation: CASSRRGSSYNEQFF.